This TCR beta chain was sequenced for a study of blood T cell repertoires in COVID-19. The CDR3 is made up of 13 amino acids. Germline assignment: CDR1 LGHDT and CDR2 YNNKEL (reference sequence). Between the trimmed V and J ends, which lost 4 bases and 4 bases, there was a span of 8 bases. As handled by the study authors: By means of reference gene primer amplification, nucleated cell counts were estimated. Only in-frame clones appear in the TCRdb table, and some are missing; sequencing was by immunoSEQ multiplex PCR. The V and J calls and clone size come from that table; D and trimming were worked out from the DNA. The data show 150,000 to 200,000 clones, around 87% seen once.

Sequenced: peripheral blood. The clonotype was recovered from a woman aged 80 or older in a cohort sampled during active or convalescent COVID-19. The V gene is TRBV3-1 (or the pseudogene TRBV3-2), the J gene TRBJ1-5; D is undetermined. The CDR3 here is CASSPGGNQPQHF. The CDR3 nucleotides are TGTGCCAGCAGCCCGGGTGGTAATCAGCCCCAGCATTTT.